Following are 31 T cell receptor beta chains from one sample sequenced in a study of shared clonotypes between healthy human individuals. Clones were sequenced by immunoSEQ multiplex PCR, and TCRdb holds only the in-frame ones, with some missing. The data show around 600,000 clones, roughly 95% seen once. CD8 cells regarded as naive lacked CD45RO, were positively chosen for CCR7, and omitted terminally differentiated effector memory CD45RA+ cells. Sequenced sample: naive CD8+ T cells sorted from blood. The receptor source for this set is a woman aged 25 to 45 in good health.

V usage is TRBV28 and J usage is TRBJ1-1; the match to TRBD1 covers 8 bases. There are 15 residues in the CDR3. From germline, CDR1 is MDHEN and CDR2 SYDVKM. Trimming cost V 5 bases and J 0 bases; bases outside gene matches: 5. CDR3 nucleotide sequence: TGTGCCAGCAGTGAACAGGGGGGATTGAACACTGAAGCTTTCTTT. Its translation is CASSEQGGLNTEAFF.

This clone was seen a single time. CDR3 sequence (DNA): TGTGCCAGCAGCTTAGGAGGACAAGGCTACGAGCAGTACTTC. Its protein product is CASSLGGQGYEQYF. The chain is built from TRBV11-2 and TRBJ2-5, with D possibly being TRBD1 (5 bases). The DNA matches TRBJ2-7 better at its end, which makes the J call doubtful. Germline V gene lookup returns CDR1 SGHAT and CDR2 FQNNGV. This CDR3 contains 14 residues.

V is TRBV28 and J is TRBJ1-1; 8 bases are a match to TRBD1. CDR1 is MDHEN and CDR2 is SYDVKM in the germline V gene. The CDR3 is 13 residues long. The trim removed 9 bases at V and 6 bases at J, leaving 9 bases unmatched. The CDR3 loop reads CASQDRGLPEAFF. The CDR3 DNA reads as TGTGCCAGTCAAGACAGGGGTTTACCTGAAGCTTTCTTT.

V is TRBV27 and J is TRBJ2-3; TRBD2 matches at 14 bases. Germline loops: CDR1 MNHEY, CDR2 SMNVEV (reference sequence). Trimming removed 6 bases from V and 8 bases from J; junction bases left unmatched: 4. CDR3 length: 14 amino acids. CDR3 nucleotide sequence: TGTGCCAGCAGCCCCGGGACTAGCGGGAGTACGCAGTATTTT. It yields the protein CASSPGTSGSTQYF.

V and J are TRBV29-1 and TRBJ2-1, with unresolved D. The CDR3 covers 14 residues. The V gene lost 0 bases and the J gene lost 6 bases, with 12 bases spanning the gap. CDR1 is SQVTM, CDR2 ANQGSEA, per germline. The CDR3 bases are TGCAGCGTTGAAGATTCGAGCACCTCCAATGAGCAGTTCTTC. Its protein product is CSVEDSSTSNEQFF.

The chain couples TRBV6-5 to TRBJ1-1; D not certain. This CDR3 is built from 13 residues. The ends were cut back, 0 bases at V and 8 bases at J, with 10 bases in the middle. Germline V gives CDR1 MNHEY, CDR2 SVGAGI. CDR3 sequence reads: CASSYSPIGEAFF. The CDR3 nucleotides read TGTGCCAGCAGTTACTCTCCGATAGGGGAAGCTTTCTTT.

The V and J genes are TRBV28 and TRBJ2-5; D is perhaps TRBD1 or TRBD2 (5 bases each). The last part of the DNA fits TRBJ2-7 better; the J call may be wrong. CDR3 length: 14 amino acids. Germline V lookup: CDR1 MDHEN, CDR2 SYDVKM. This chain's CDR3 is CASSLPGTAYEQYF. CDR3 sequence (DNA): TGTGCCAGCAGTTTACCGGGGACGGCCTACGAGCAGTACTTC.

The genes are TRBV29-1 and TRBJ2-5, with 9 bases aligning to TRBD1. The J call may be incorrect, as the DNA end agrees better with TRBJ2-7. The CDR3 loop spans 12 amino acids. The germline V gene has CDR1 SQVTM and CDR2 ANQGSEA. This chain's CDR3 is CSVRQGVYEQYF. Written as DNA, the CDR3 is TGCAGCGTCCGACAGGGGGTTTACGAGCAGTACTTC.

This clone was picked up one time. The rearrangement links TRBV27 to TRBJ2-5; tentatively, D is TRBD2 (6 bases). In germline, CDR1 is MNHEY, CDR2 SMNVEV (reference sequence). The CDR3 covers 17 residues. V lost 0 bases and J lost 4, with 18 bases in between. The CDR3 nucleotides are TGTGCCAGCAGTTTATCTGAACGGGAGCCGGGTCGAGAGACCCAGTACTTC. Amino acids: CASSLSEREPGRETQYF.

The chain is built from TRBV4-1 and TRBJ1-2, with 8 bases matching TRBD1. V gave up 0 bases and J gave up 3 bases; unmatched junction bases: 12. This CDR3 spans 18 amino acids. Per the germline V gene, CDR1 is MGHRA and CDR2 is YSYEKL. CDR3 bases: TGCGCCAGCAGCCAAGAAGCTCCCGGCAGGGGGCTTGACTATGGCTACACCTTC. Protein product: CASSQEAPGRGLDYGYTF.

The rearrangement uses TRBV5-4 and TRBJ2-7; the D is unclear. CDR3 length equals 14 residues. The V end lost 0 bases, the J end lost 6 bases, and 13 bases lay between the germline ends. CDR1 is SGHNT, CDR2 YYREEE, per germline (reference sequence). Written as DNA, the CDR3 is TGTGCCAGCAGCTTGGTGGAGTCCTTATCCGAGCAGTACTTC. Translated, it gives CASSLVESLSEQYF. Drawing the rest from reference TRBV5-4 and TRBJ2-7, the complete variable domain is ETGVTQSPTHLIKTRGQQVTLRCSSQSGHNTVSWYQQALGQGPQFIFQYYREEENGRGNFPPRFSGLQFPNYSSELNVNALELDDSALYLCASSLVESLSEQYFGPGTRLTVT.

This rearrangement joins TRBV2 to TRBJ1-1; D is uncertain. The V end was cut by 11 bases, the J end by 2 bases, with 21 bases between. Germline values: CDR1 SNHLY, CDR2 FYNNEI. This CDR3 has 15 amino acids. CDR3 region: CALYSDPVRNTEAFF. CDR3 nucleotides: TGTGCCCTATATTCTGACCCGGTGAGAAACACTGAAGCTTTCTTT.

This clone was observed a single time. V usage is TRBV19 and J usage is TRBJ2-7; D possibly corresponds to TRBD1 (6 bases). The CDR3 covers 14 residues. The V end was cut by 4 bases, the J end by 1 base, with 11 bases between. Germline V gene data show CDR1 as LNHDA and CDR2 as SQIVND (reference sequence). The CDR3 protein is CASSTWTDSYEQYF. The CDR3 DNA follows: TGTGCCAGTAGTACATGGACAGATTCCTACGAGCAGTACTTC.

Only one count was recorded for this clone. This chain joins TRBV2 and TRBJ2-5; TRBD1 aligns across 12 bases. The CDR3 sequence is 16 residues long. Germline V gene lookup returns CDR1 SNHLY and CDR2 FYNNEI. With V trimmed by 1 base and J by 3 bases, 3 bases remained unmatched. CDR3 nucleotide sequence: TGTGCCAGCAGTGAAGAGGGACAGGGGGCGAAAGAGACCCAGTACTTC. It codes for CASSEEGQGAKETQYF.

The V call is TRBV27, the J call TRBJ2-6; no firm D call. This CDR3 is 14 amino acids long. In germline, CDR1 is MNHEY, CDR2 SMNVEV (reference sequence). Trimming took off 2 bases at V and 2 bases at J, with 4 bases between the two ends. This CDR3 reads CASSLVPGANVLTF. The CDR3 coding sequence is TGTGCCAGCAGTTTAGTACCTGGGGCCAACGTCCTGACTTTC.

V gene TRBV27 combines with J gene TRBJ2-7, with unresolved D. CDR1 MNHEY and CDR2 SMNVEV come from the germline V gene (reference sequence). Between the trimmed V and J ends, which lost 6 bases and 2 bases, there was a span of 20 bases. The CDR3 runs to 16 residues. CDR3 loop: CASSPQLIADTYEQYF. CDR3 bases: TGTGCCAGCAGCCCGCAATTGATAGCAGATACCTACGAGCAGTACTTC.

The chain joins TRBV19 to TRBJ2-4, with D perhaps matching TRBD1 or TRBD2 (5 bases each). The V gene lost 10 bases and the J gene lost 5 bases, with 15 bases spanning the gap. The CDR3 spans 13 residues. The germline V gene has CDR1 LNHDA and CDR2 SQIVND (reference sequence). CDR3 amino acids: CATEQAGENIQYF. The CDR3, as DNA: TGTGCCACCGAACAGGCCGGGGAAAACATTCAGTACTTC.

This chain joins TRBV27 and TRBJ2-1, with 10 bases identical to TRBD2. The V gene's germline CDR1 is MNHEY and CDR2 SMNVEV (reference sequence). This CDR3 comprises 16 residues. Trimming cost V 6 bases and J 3 bases; bases outside gene matches: 8. The CDR3: CASSPLGTSVYNEQFF. The CDR3 DNA reads TGTGCCAGCAGCCCACTCGGGACTAGCGTCTACAATGAGCAGTTCTTC.

The rearrangement joins TRBV15 to TRBJ2-1, with D possibly being TRBD2 (6 bases). V dropped 1 base and J dropped 4 bases, with 11 bases sitting between them. The CDR3 length is 15 residues. Per the germline V gene, CDR1 is LNHNV and CDR2 is YYDKDF (reference sequence). CDR3 region: CATSRGLETYNEQFF. CDR3 DNA: TGTGCCACCAGCAGAGGACTAGAAACTTACAATGAGCAGTTCTTC.

The rearrangement uses TRBV15 and TRBJ2-1; D is unclear. V lost 1 base, J lost 8 bases, and 15 bases lay in between. In germline, CDR1 is LNHNV, CDR2 YYDKDF (reference sequence). The CDR3 runs to 15 residues. The CDR3 DNA is TGTGCCACCAGCAGAGTTGCAGGTAATGCGGATGAGCAGTTCTTC. Its protein product is CATSRVAGNADEQFF.

The chain couples TRBV19 to TRBJ1-2, with 8 bases fitting TRBD1. V trimming: 9 bases; J trimming: 3 bases; junction bases outside the gene matches: 9. Germline V gene data show CDR1 as LNHDA and CDR2 as SQIVND (reference sequence). This CDR3 comprises 14 residues. The chain's CDR3 is CASTGTGDDYGYTF. CDR3 in DNA: TGTGCCAGCACCGGGACAGGCGACGACTATGGCTACACCTTC.

This chain joins TRBV5-4 and TRBJ2-7; no clear D gene. The CDR3 runs 15 residues. V was cut by 0 bases and J by 1 base, with 11 bases left in between. From germline, CDR1 is SGHNT and CDR2 YYREEE (reference sequence). The CDR3 bases are TGTGCCAGCAGCTTGGGGGATGGCAGGTCCTACGAGCAGTACTTC. The encoded protein is CASSLGDGRSYEQYF.

The rearrangement links TRBV5-5 to TRBJ2-7, with D uncertain. The CDR3 loop spans 14 amino acids. The germline gives CDR1 SGHKS, CDR2 YYEKEE (reference sequence). V dropped 1 base and J dropped 1 base, with 9 bases sitting between them. The CDR3 coding sequence is TGTGCCAGCAGCTTGTCGTGGGGTTCCTACGAGCAGTACTTC. It codes for CASSLSWGSYEQYF.

The CDR3 region has the DNA TGTGCCAGCAGTCCATTGGAGTTGGGGGCCCTTCGGTATGGCTACACCTTC. This codes for CASSPLELGALRYGYTF. This sequence joins TRBV28 and TRBJ1-2; tentatively, D is TRBD1 (6 bases). The V end lost 5 bases, the J end lost 5 bases, and 24 bases lay between the germline ends. CDR3 length equals 17 residues. CDR1 and CDR2 (germline): MDHEN, SYDVKM.

In regard to this clone: Other nucleotide sequences in the sample specify the same CDR3. This chain joins TRBV28 and TRBJ1-4; D ambiguous. Trimming shortened V by 3 bases and J by 8 bases, and 4 bases separated the two germline ends. In germline, CDR1 is MDHEN, CDR2 SYDVKM. The CDR3 is made up of 11 amino acids. DNA for the CDR3: TGTGCCAGCAGTTTTGGGGAAAAACTGTTTTTT. The encoded protein is CASSFGEKLFF.

This clone occurred once. This chain's CDR3 is CASSYTGELFF. The DNA of the CDR3 is TGTGCCAGCAGTTATACCGGGGAGCTGTTTTTT. This sequence joins TRBV7-9 and TRBJ2-2; D is undetermined. Germline V CDR1 and CDR2: SEHNR, FQNEAQ (reference sequence). V was trimmed by 6 bases and J by 5 bases, leaving 4 bases between them. CDR3 length: 11 amino acids.

This clone has a single count. V is TRBV13 and J is TRBJ2-5; 7 bases are shared with TRBD2. The CDR3 covers 14 residues. The ends lost 5 bases at V and 2 bases at J; junction bases unmatched: 5. CDR1 is PRHDT, CDR2 FYEKMQ, per germline (reference sequence). The CDR3 bases are TGTGCCAGCAGCGGACTAGAGATACAAGAGACCCAGTACTTC. It encodes CASSGLEIQETQYF.

V usage is TRBV7-6 and J usage is TRBJ2-2; TRBD1 agrees at 11 bases. The germline gives CDR1 SGHVS, CDR2 FNYEAQ. Unmatched junction bases numbered 2, after V lost 4 bases and J lost 1 base. The CDR3 covers 16 residues. CDR3 coding DNA: TGTGCCAGCAGCTCGGGACAGGGGGTGAACACCGGGGAGCTGTTTTTT. This codes for CASSSGQGVNTGELFF.

The chain has TRBV19 and TRBJ2-7; no firm D call. V was trimmed by 5 bases and J by 0 bases, leaving 14 bases between them. The CDR3 loop spans 15 amino acids. Per the germline V gene, CDR1 is LNHDA and CDR2 is SQIVND (reference sequence). In DNA form, the CDR3 reads TGTGCCAGTAGTCCCCTCGCGGAAAGCTCCTACGAGCAGTACTTC. As protein: CASSPLAESSYEQYF.

V gene TRBV25-1 combines with J gene TRBJ2-1, with D maybe TRBD1 (5 bases). The CDR3 has 12 amino acids. Between the trimmed V and J ends, which lost 6 bases and 12 bases, there was a span of 15 bases. Looked up from germline, CDR1 is MGHDK and CDR2 is SYGVNS. The CDR3 DNA sequence: TGTGCCAGCAGAGGGGCCGGCATTCGGCAGTTCTTC. It translates to CASRGAGIRQFF.

This chain connects TRBV5-1 to TRBJ2-5, with 10 bases lining up with TRBD2. J gave up 4 bases and V 0 bases, and 6 bases lay outside the gene matches. This CDR3 comprises 16 residues. The germline V gene has CDR1 SGHRS and CDR2 YFSETQ. The CDR3 nucleotides read TGCGCCAGCAGCTTGGAAAGCGGGAGGGCCGGAGAGACCCAGTACTTC. Protein: CASSLESGRAGETQYF.